Listed below are T cell receptor beta chains from one sample, sequenced in a study of Ad26.COV2.S vaccination and SARS-CoV-2 variants. The method was immunoSEQ multiplex PCR; TCRdb's version includes in-frame clones alone and lacks a portion of them. In the table there are some 250,000 clones, more than 75% of which are singletons. Sample: peripheral blood, taken in a trial of Ad26.COV2.S vaccine versus placebo. These receptors originate from a person between 18 and 60 years old who received the Ad26.COV2.S COVID-19 vaccine or a placebo. CDR3s include the opening cysteine and the closing phenylalanine or tryptophan. Each record gives: V gene, D gene, clone size, J gene, CDR3 DNA, CDR3 protein. D genes are given only for firm matches. Not every row has a clone size; where given, it reads once, few, many or a size class.

V gene: TRBV28
D gene: TRBD1
clone size: .
J gene: TRBJ2-2
CDR3 DNA: TGTGCCAGCAGTAAACAGGGGATCGGGGAGCTGTTTTTT
CDR3 protein: CASSKQGIGELFF

V gene: TRBV3-1/TRBV3-2
D gene: .
clone size: .
J gene: TRBJ2-7
CDR3 DNA: TGTGCCAGCAGCCAAGAGGGGCTCTACGAGCAGTACTTC
CDR3 protein: CASSQEGLYEQYF

V gene: TRBV5-1
D gene: TRBD2
clone size: .
J gene: TRBJ2-7
CDR3 DNA: TGCGCCAGCAGCTCCCTTCCAGCGGGAGGCTCCTACGAGCAGTACTTC
CDR3 protein: CASSSLPAGGSYEQYF

V gene: TRBV19
D gene: TRBD1
clone size: few
J gene: TRBJ1-5
CDR3 DNA: TGTGCCAGTAGTAACAGGGGGTTTAGCAATCAGCCCCAGCATTTT
CDR3 protein: CASSNRGFSNQPQHF

V gene: TRBV25-1
D gene: .
clone size: many
J gene: TRBJ2-1
CDR3 DNA: TGTGCCAGCAGTCAAGGGGGGCCGGACTCCTACAATGAGCAGTTCTTC
CDR3 protein: CASSQGGPDSYNEQFF

V gene: TRBV7-8
D gene: TRBD1
clone size: .
J gene: TRBJ1-1
CDR3 DNA: TGTGCCAGCAGCTTACGACAGGGGAGAACTGAAGCTTTCTTT
CDR3 protein: CASSLRQGRTEAFF

V gene: TRBV10-2
D gene: .
clone size: .
J gene: TRBJ1-5
CDR3 DNA: TGCGCCAGCAGTGATGTTGGGCAGCCCCAGCATTTT
CDR3 protein: CASSDVGQPQHF

V gene: TRBV5-1
D gene: TRBD2
clone size: .
J gene: TRBJ2-1
CDR3 DNA: TGCGCCAGCAGCTTGGAAGGTAGCGGGGACCTGCAGTTCTTC
CDR3 protein: CASSLEGSGDLQFF

V gene: TRBV23-1
D gene: .
clone size: few
J gene: TRBJ1-5
CDR3 DNA: TGCGCCAGCAGTCCCCCCTCCCTCGGGTACTTGGGCAATCAGCCCCAGCATTTT
CDR3 protein: CASSPPSLGYLGNQPQHF

V gene: TRBV18
D gene: .
clone size: .
J gene: TRBJ2-7
CDR3 DNA: TGTGCCAGCTCACCAAGAAGAGGCCAAAGCTCCTACGAGCAGTACTTC
CDR3 protein: CASSPRRGQSSYEQYF

V gene: TRBV2
D gene: .
clone size: .
J gene: TRBJ1-2
CDR3 DNA: TGTGCCAGCAGTGCAGGGGCTTATGGCTACACCTTC
CDR3 protein: CASSAGAYGYTF

V gene: TRBV18
D gene: TRBD2
clone size: .
J gene: TRBJ2-7
CDR3 DNA: TGTGCCAGCTCCCAGGGACTAGCGGATTACGAGCAGTACTTC
CDR3 protein: CASSQGLADYEQYF

V gene: TRBV7-9
D gene: .
clone size: few
J gene: TRBJ2-5
CDR3 DNA: TGTGCCAGCAGCCAACCTTCTTCGGGGACCCAGTACTTC
CDR3 protein: CASSQPSSGTQYF

V gene: TRBV19
D gene: .
clone size: .
J gene: TRBJ2-5
CDR3 DNA: TGTGCCAGTAGTAGTTTGGAGACCCAGTACTTC
CDR3 protein: CASSSLETQYF

V gene: TRBV6-5
D gene: TRBD1
clone size: .
J gene: TRBJ1-6
CDR3 DNA: TGTGCCAGCAGTAACAGGGGAGGCAATTCACCCCTCCACTTT
CDR3 protein: CASSNRGGNSPLHF

V gene: TRBV3-1/TRBV3-2
D gene: .
clone size: .
J gene: TRBJ2-4
CDR3 DNA: TGTGCCAGCAGCCCCTCCCTACAGGGAACCAAAAACATTCAGTACTTC
CDR3 protein: CASSPSLQGTKNIQYF

V gene: TRBV6-2/TRBV6-3
D gene: .
clone size: once
J gene: TRBJ2-1
CDR3 DNA: TGTGCCAGCAGTTATCGGCGGAGCCTATACAATGAGCAGTTCTTC
CDR3 protein: CASSYRRSLYNEQFF

V gene: TRBV11-3
D gene: TRBD2
clone size: .
J gene: TRBJ2-2
CDR3 DNA: TGTGCCAGCAGCCCCAGCGGGAGTCGTACCGGGGAGCTGTTTTTT
CDR3 protein: CASSPSGSRTGELFF

V gene: TRBV25-1
D gene: .
clone size: once
J gene: TRBJ1-2
CDR3 DNA: TGTGCCAGCAGTGACAGGTTGAGGGATGGCTACACCTTC
CDR3 protein: CASSDRLRDGYTF

V gene: TRBV15
D gene: .
clone size: .
J gene: TRBJ2-7
CDR3 DNA: TGTGCCACCAGCCTTCAGGGGACCGCGTCCTACGAGCAGTACTTC
CDR3 protein: CATSLQGTASYEQYF

V gene: TRBV6-2/TRBV6-3
D gene: TRBD1
clone size: .
J gene: TRBJ1-6
CDR3 DNA: TGTGCCAGCAGTTACTCGACAGGGGCTAATTCACCCCTCCACTTT
CDR3 protein: CASSYSTGANSPLHF

V gene: TRBV5-1
D gene: .
clone size: .
J gene: TRBJ2-7
CDR3 DNA: TGCGCCAGCAGCTTGGCAAGGGGATACTCCTACGAGCAGTACTTC
CDR3 protein: CASSLARGYSYEQYF

V gene: TRBV10-3
D gene: TRBD2
clone size: .
J gene: TRBJ2-1
CDR3 DNA: TGTGCCATCAGCGGAGGGCCAGCGGGGATTGAGCAGTTCTTC
CDR3 protein: CAISGGPAGIEQFF

V gene: TRBV27
D gene: TRBD1
clone size: .
J gene: TRBJ2-6
CDR3 DNA: TGTGCCAGCAGGGGGACAGGGGGAGGCTCTGGGGCCAACGTCCTGACTTTC
CDR3 protein: CASRGTGGGSGANVLTF

V gene: TRBV7-2
D gene: .
clone size: .
J gene: TRBJ2-7
CDR3 DNA: TGTGCCAGCAGCTTTCTCAACCCCTACGAGCAGTACTTC
CDR3 protein: CASSFLNPYEQYF

V gene: TRBV4-1
D gene: .
clone size: .
J gene: TRBJ2-2
CDR3 DNA: TGCGCCAGCAGCCAAGATCGGGCTAGCGCGATGAACACCGGGGAGCTGTTTTTT
CDR3 protein: CASSQDRASAMNTGELFF

V gene: TRBV11-2
D gene: .
clone size: .
J gene: TRBJ2-7
CDR3 DNA: TGTGCCAGCAGCTCGTACAGGGACCCCAGCTACGAGCAGTACTTC
CDR3 protein: CASSSYRDPSYEQYF

V gene: TRBV18
D gene: .
clone size: .
J gene: TRBJ1-1
CDR3 DNA: TGTGCCAGCTCACCATCGGGGGGGGGCACTGAAGCTTTCTTT
CDR3 protein: CASSPSGGGTEAFF

V gene: TRBV6-5
D gene: .
clone size: many
J gene: TRBJ2-7
CDR3 DNA: TGTGCCAGCAGGCTCGGAGGGGAACGGCAGTACTTC
CDR3 protein: CASRLGGERQYF

V gene: TRBV7-2
D gene: TRBD1
clone size: .
J gene: TRBJ1-6
CDR3 DNA: TGTGCCAGCAGCTTAGGGGGACAGGGTCAGTCACCCCTCCACTTT
CDR3 protein: CASSLGGQGQSPLHF

V gene: TRBV7-8
D gene: .
clone size: .
J gene: TRBJ2-3
CDR3 DNA: TGTGCCAGCAGCTTAAGTGGGGGAACAGATACGCAGTATTTT
CDR3 protein: CASSLSGGTDTQYF

V gene: TRBV28
D gene: TRBD1
clone size: few
J gene: TRBJ1-4
CDR3 DNA: TGTGCCAGCAGTTCGACAGGGGTTGGGAGGGAAAAACTGTTTTTT
CDR3 protein: CASSSTGVGREKLFF

V gene: TRBV19
D gene: .
clone size: once
J gene: TRBJ2-5
CDR3 DNA: TGTGCCAGTAGTACCAGGGTTCGGGAGACCCAGTACTTC
CDR3 protein: CASSTRVRETQYF

V gene: TRBV6-2/TRBV6-3
D gene: .
clone size: .
J gene: TRBJ1-5
CDR3 DNA: TGTGCCAGCAGCTCCCGCTCAGGACCACCTAGGGGTCAGCCCCAGCATTTT
CDR3 protein: CASSSRSGPPRGQPQHF

V gene: TRBV4-2
D gene: .
clone size: .
J gene: TRBJ2-6
CDR3 DNA: TGTGCCAGCAGCCAAGAGGACGGGGGCTCGGTGGCCAACGTCCTGACTTTC
CDR3 protein: CASSQEDGGSVANVLTF

V gene: TRBV6-1
D gene: .
clone size: .
J gene: TRBJ1-2
CDR3 DNA: TGTGCCAGCAGTGGGGCATTTCTCTATGGCTACACCTTC
CDR3 protein: CASSGAFLYGYTF

V gene: TRBV10-3
D gene: .
clone size: .
J gene: TRBJ2-1
CDR3 DNA: TGTGCCATCAGGGCTCTAGCTTCAGGGAATGAGCAGTTCTTC
CDR3 protein: CAIRALASGNEQFF

V gene: TRBV27
D gene: .
clone size: .
J gene: TRBJ2-1
CDR3 DNA: TGTGCCAGCAGTTCCCCAATTCGTAACAATGAGCAGTTCTTC
CDR3 protein: CASSSPIRNNEQFF

V gene: TRBV30
D gene: .
clone size: .
J gene: TRBJ1-2
CDR3 DNA: TGTGCCTTCCTGGGACGGGGAACTTCCGATGGCTACACCTTC
CDR3 protein: CAFLGRGTSDGYTF

V gene: TRBV7-8
D gene: TRBD1
clone size: .
J gene: TRBJ1-2
CDR3 DNA: TGTGCCAGCAGCAAAGCAGGGGGTGGGTATGGCTACACCTTC
CDR3 protein: CASSKAGGGYGYTF

V gene: TRBV6-2/TRBV6-3
D gene: TRBD1
clone size: .
J gene: TRBJ2-4
CDR3 DNA: TGTGCCAGCAGTCCCGACAGGGGGAATTCAAACATTCAGTACTTC
CDR3 protein: CASSPDRGNSNIQYF

V gene: TRBV7-2
D gene: TRBD2
clone size: .
J gene: TRBJ2-7
CDR3 DNA: TGTGCCAGCAGCGCTAGCGGGAGGCCCCAGTACGAGCAGTACTTC
CDR3 protein: CASSASGRPQYEQYF

V gene: TRBV7-9
D gene: TRBD2
clone size: .
J gene: TRBJ2-3
CDR3 DNA: TGTGCCAGCAGCCGGGGACTAGCGGGAGGCACAGATACGCAGTATTTT
CDR3 protein: CASSRGLAGGTDTQYF

V gene: TRBV4-3
D gene: .
clone size: .
J gene: TRBJ1-4
CDR3 DNA: TGCGCCAGCAGCCGTGACAGGCGAGCTAATGAAAAACTGTTTTTT
CDR3 protein: CASSRDRRANEKLFF

V gene: TRBV30
D gene: .
clone size: .
J gene: TRBJ1-1
CDR3 DNA: TGTGCCTGGCAACGGAACACTGAAGCTTTCTTT
CDR3 protein: CAWQRNTEAFF

V gene: TRBV5-6
D gene: TRBD1
clone size: .
J gene: TRBJ2-7
CDR3 DNA: TGTGCCAGCAGCTCGTCGGACAGGGGCAACGAGCAGTACTTC
CDR3 protein: CASSSSDRGNEQYF

V gene: TRBV5-6
D gene: .
clone size: .
J gene: TRBJ2-7
CDR3 DNA: TGTGCCAGCAGCTTACAGGCCGAGCAGTACTTC
CDR3 protein: CASSLQAEQYF

V gene: TRBV7-2
D gene: TRBD2
clone size: .
J gene: TRBJ2-5
CDR3 DNA: TGTGCCAGCAGCTTAGTGTTGGCGGGAGGGCCGTTCGAGACCCAGTACTTC
CDR3 protein: CASSLVLAGGPFETQYF

V gene: TRBV7-2
D gene: TRBD1
clone size: .
J gene: TRBJ2-5
CDR3 DNA: TGTGCCAGCAGCTTAGAGGGGCGGACAGGGCCAGAGACCCAGTACTTC
CDR3 protein: CASSLEGRTGPETQYF

V gene: TRBV19
D gene: TRBD2
clone size: few
J gene: TRBJ2-7
CDR3 DNA: TGTGCCAGTACCCCGGCAGCGGGGAAACTTGACTACGAGCAGTACTTC
CDR3 protein: CASTPAAGKLDYEQYF

V gene: TRBV3-1/TRBV3-2
D gene: .
clone size: .
J gene: TRBJ2-7
CDR3 DNA: TGTGCCAGCAGCCAAAGTCACACCGGTCCCTACGAGCAGTACTTC
CDR3 protein: CASSQSHTGPYEQYF

V gene: TRBV2
D gene: .
clone size: .
J gene: TRBJ2-7
CDR3 DNA: TGTGCCAGCAGAACCGGCAGGTACTACGAGCAGTACTTC
CDR3 protein: CASRTGRYYEQYF

V gene: TRBV7-9
D gene: .
clone size: .
J gene: TRBJ1-6
CDR3 DNA: TGTGCCAGCAGCTTAGAGTTTTATAATTCACCCCTCCACTTT
CDR3 protein: CASSLEFYNSPLHF